Following are 23 T cell receptor beta chains from one sample sequenced in a study of regulatory T cells in long-lasting Graves disease. HTBI primers from iRepertoire and Arm-PCR of CDR3 regions yielded the TCR beta libraries. One entry per CDR3 protein, called by TCRdb with MiXCR from the multiplex PCR reads. The sample has under 300,000 distinct CDR3 sequences, over 20% seen once. Time point in this sample: newly diagnosed GD, antithyroid drugs for less than 3 months. RNA extracted from PBMCs served as the sequencing template. This sample comprised peripheral blood mononuclear cells (PBMCs), obtained at new diagnosis, from a patient treated with antithyroid drugs. These TCRs come from a female donor with Graves disease.

With respect to this clonotype: One base away lies a much larger clone, so this may be a sequencing read error. V and J are TRBV5-6 and TRBJ1-2, with 11 nucleotides matching TRBD1. The CDR3 length is 15 residues. Germline CDR1 is SGHDT and CDR2 is YYEEEE. J gave up 8 bases and V 6 bases, and 12 bases lay outside the gene matches. The CDR3, as DNA: TGTGCCAGCATCGTTGGACAGGGGGCGATTGGCGGCTACACCTTC. This codes for CASIVGQGAIGGYTF.

This clonotype was picked up a small number of times. V is TRBV4-3 and J is TRBJ2-1; D possibly corresponds to TRBD2 (5 bases). The CDR3 extends over 17 amino acids. Germline lookup yields CDR1 LGHNA and CDR2 YSLEER. Trimming removed 0 bases from V and 2 bases from J, with 14 bases in between. CDR3 in amino acids: CASSQDRVSATYNEQFF. DNA of the CDR3: TGCGCCAGCAGCCAAGATCGTGTTAGCGCAACCTACAATGAGCAGTTCTTC.

This clonotype was recorded many times. The gene calls are TRBV11-2 and TRBJ2-1, with D uncertain. The V and J ends lost 3 bases and 3 bases respectively, with 9 bases between them. Germline V CDR1 and CDR2: SGHAT, FQNNGV. The CDR3 has 14 amino acids. The CDR3 spells CASSFPGSYNEQFF. The CDR3 DNA reads as TGTGCCAGCAGCTTCCCTGGCAGCTACAATGAGCAGTTCTTC.

This clonotype has a count of ten or more. The V and J genes are TRBV5-1 and TRBJ2-7; no reliable D call. The CDR3 has 12 residues. V was trimmed by 1 base and J by 3 bases, leaving 5 bases between them. Germline lookup yields CDR1 SGHRS and CDR2 YFSETQ. CDR3 in amino acids: CASSLNNYEQYF. In DNA form, the CDR3 reads TGCGCCAGCAGCTTGAACAACTACGAGCAGTACTTC.

V and J are TRBV7-8 and TRBJ2-7; 10 nucleotides align to TRBD2. The germline V gene has CDR1 SGHVS and CDR2 FQNEAQ. This CDR3 has 16 residues. The V gene end was trimmed by 1 base and the J gene end by 7 bases; junction bases not matched to a gene: 10. The CDR3 sequence is CASSLGLTTSGVEQYF. CDR3 nucleotide sequence: TGTGCCAGCAGCTTAGGCCTCACAACTAGCGGGGTGGAGCAGTACTTC.

The chain couples TRBV11-2 to TRBJ2-3; 12 bases agree with TRBD2. Losses at the gene ends were 2 bases for V and 4 bases for J; bases not matched to a gene: 10. This CDR3 spans 18 amino acids. From germline, CDR1 is SGHAT and CDR2 FQNNGV. The CDR3 nucleotides are TGTGCCAGCAGCTTACGGGTCCTAGCGGGGGGGCGGGCAGATACGCAGTATTTT. It translates to CASSLRVLAGGRADTQYF. Supplemented by reference TRBV11-2 and TRBJ2-3, the full variable domain reads EAGVAQSPRYKIIEKRQSVAFWCNPISGHATLYWYQQILGQGPKLLIQFQNNGVVDDSQLPKDRFSAERLKGVDSTLKIQPAKLEDSAVYLCASSLRVLAGGRADTQYFGPGTRLTVL.

At least ten counts were recorded for this clonotype. The CDR3 DNA is TGTGCCAGCAATAAACACAAGCGGGGATTTTTT. It translates to CASNKHKRGFF. This chain joins TRBV6-1 and TRBJ2-2, with TRBD2 matching over 7 bases. The V gene end was trimmed by 7 bases and the J gene end by 17 bases; junction bases not matched to a gene: 10. Germline CDR1 MNHNS, CDR2 SASEGT. The CDR3 has 11 amino acids.

This clonotype was counted at least ten times. The chain is built from TRBV6-1 and TRBJ2-1, with D uncertain. There are 15 residues in the CDR3. V was pared by 6 bases and J by 2 bases, with 14 bases between. Germline assignment: CDR1 MNHNS and CDR2 SASEGT. CDR3 sequence reads: CASRRTHTTYNEQFF. The CDR3 DNA reads TGTGCCAGCAGACGGACGCACACCACCTACAATGAGCAGTTCTTC.

This clonotype was observed a handful of times. V is TRBV5-1 and J is TRBJ1-2; D is undetermined. Germline V gene data show CDR1 as SGHRS and CDR2 as YFSETQ. The ends were cut back, 0 bases at V and 1 base at J, with 7 bases in the middle. The CDR3 has 14 amino acids. The CDR3 region has the DNA TGCGCCAGCAGCTTGGTAGCAGATAACTATGGCTACACCTTC. Amino acid sequence: CASSLVADNYGYTF.

This clonotype was observed many times. The V gene is TRBV6-5, the J gene TRBJ2-1; 8 positions agree with TRBD1. Germline CDR1 and CDR2: MNHEY and SVGAGI. There are 16 residues in the CDR3. Losses at the gene ends were 4 bases for V and 5 bases for J; bases not matched to a gene: 10. CDR3: CASSSLRQGLNNEQFF. In DNA, the CDR3 is TGTGCCAGCAGTTCACTAAGACAGGGGCTAAACAATGAGCAGTTCTTC.

This clonotype was counted many times. The DNA for the CDR3 is TGTGCCAGCAGCCGGGATTTAGCCCCCTACGAGCAGTACTTC. Its protein is CASSRDLAPYEQYF. This chain connects TRBV3-1 to TRBJ2-7; D unclear. This CDR3 has 14 amino acids. CDR1 LGHDT and CDR2 YNNKEL come from the germline V gene (reference sequence). V lost 4 bases, J lost 2 bases, and 12 bases lay in between.

Only one count was recorded for this clonotype. The chain is built from TRBV20-1 and TRBJ1-6; D gene ambiguous. The CDR3 is made up of 15 amino acids. CDR1 and CDR2 from the germline V gene are DFQATT and SNEGSKA (reference sequence). The ends were cut back, 4 bases at V and 3 bases at J, with 13 bases in the middle. CDR3 nucleotides: TGCAGTGCTAAAGGCGGCGACTACTATAATTCACCCCTCCACTTT. Translated: CSAKGGDYYNSPLHF.

This clonotype has just a few counts. This likely came from a read error, as a far larger clone is one base away. The chain carries TRBV6-5 and TRBJ2-1; tentative D call: TRBD2 (6 bases). The CDR3 is made up of 12 amino acids. Germline V CDR1 and CDR2: MNHEY, SVGAGI. Trimming left V 4 bases short and J 8 bases short, with 9 bases between. The CDR3 coding sequence is TGTGCCAGCAGTTCGTGGGGGGATGAGCAGTTCTTC. Translating gives CASSSWGDEQFF.

Of note for this clonotype: This may arise from a read error, as a much more abundant clone is one base away. In nucleotides, the CDR3 is TGTGCCAGCAGCCAAGGGGACAGCCTCGACGGGCAGTACTTC. This codes for CASSQGDSLDGQYF. The rearrangement links TRBV7-2 to TRBJ2-7, with 7 bases aligning to TRBD1. This CDR3 is 14 amino acids long. The germline V gene encodes CDR1 SGHTA and CDR2 FQGNSA. J gave up 9 bases and V 5 bases, and 13 bases lay outside the gene matches.

The chain carries TRBV6-1 and TRBJ2-2, with D unresolved. The CDR3 is 10 residues long. V was clipped by 10 bases and J by 6 bases, with 6 bases between them. CDR1 is MNHNS and CDR2 is SASEGT in the germline V gene. CDR3 region: CANPPGELFF. CDR3 DNA sequence: TGTGCCAACCCCCCCGGGGAGCTGTTTTTT.

This clonotype was found many times. The V and J genes are TRBV5-1 and TRBJ1-3; D is undetermined. CDR3 length: 13 amino acids. Germline CDR1 is SGHRS and CDR2 is YFSETQ. The V gene lost 5 bases and the J gene lost 0 bases, with 6 bases spanning the gap. The CDR3 DNA follows: TGCGCCAGCAGACTAGCCTCTGGAAACACCATATATTTT. Translation gives CASRLASGNTIYF.

This clonotype was observed many times. The chain links TRBV5-1 to TRBJ1-1; the D is unclear. Germline CDR1 SGHRS, CDR2 YFSETQ. Trimming shortened V by 1 base and J by 1 base, and 8 bases separated the two germline ends. The CDR3 covers 14 residues. CDR3 residues: CASSLLAGNTEAFF. The CDR3 DNA reads TGCGCCAGCAGCTTGTTAGCGGGGAACACTGAAGCTTTCTTT.

This clonotype was detected many times. This chain uses TRBV2 with TRBJ2-1; TRBD1 matches 8 bases. Germline V gene sequence: CDR1 SNHLY, CDR2 FYNNEI. This CDR3 has 15 amino acids. Trimming cost V 6 bases and J 0 bases; bases outside gene matches: 4. The CDR3 loop reads CASRNDRGSYNEQFF. The CDR3 region has the DNA TGTGCCAGCAGGAACGACAGGGGCTCCTACAATGAGCAGTTCTTC.

This clonotype was counted many times. The chain employs TRBV3-1 and TRBJ2-7; the D is unclear. Germline-derived CDR1 and CDR2 are LGHDT and YNNKEL (reference sequence). CDR3 length: 14 residues. V gave up 4 bases and J gave up 1 base, with 11 bases separating them. CDR3 bases: TGTGCCAGCAGCCCTACCGTTGATTCCTACGAGCAGTACTTC. It translates to CASSPTVDSYEQYF.

In its sample, this clonotype was seen many times. V usage is TRBV2 and J usage is TRBJ1-5; perhaps TRBD1 as D (6 bases). The V end lost 4 bases, the J end lost 0 bases, and 10 bases lay between the germline ends. This CDR3 contains 15 residues. CDR1 and CDR2 from the germline V gene are SNHLY and FYNNEI. CDR3 loop: CASSGRGSSNQPQHF. DNA of the CDR3: TGTGCCAGCAGTGGGAGGGGGAGTAGCAATCAGCCCCAGCATTTT.

This clonotype was seen ten or more times. The chain links TRBV2 to TRBJ2-7; 7 bases are shared with TRBD1. CDR1 and CDR2 from the germline V gene are SNHLY and FYNNEI. The CDR3 contains 14 residues. V was clipped by 10 bases and J by 0 bases; unmatched bases: 9. CDR3 sequence (DNA): TGTGCCACCCAAGGGACAGAGAGCTCCTACGAGCAGTACTTC. Protein: CATQGTESSYEQYF.

This clonotype appeared many times. The chain is built from TRBV29-1 and TRBJ2-7; D unclear. Looked up from germline, CDR1 is SQVTM and CDR2 is ANQGSEA. V lost 6 bases to trimming and J lost 5 bases, with 11 bases between them. This CDR3 is 11 amino acids long. The CDR3 loop reads CSVAGSDEQYF. The CDR3 coding sequence is TGCAGCGTAGCAGGTTCGGACGAGCAGTACTTC.

As concerns this clonotype: One end of the junction fails to match germline, which may point to a read error. The chain couples TRBV24-1 to TRBJ2-5; 9 positions match TRBD2. This CDR3 is 17 amino acids long. Germline V gene sequence: CDR1 KGHDR, CDR2 SFDVKD. This CDR3 is CATSDLRGGGRAEAQYF. DNA for the CDR3: TGTGCCACCAGTGATTTGAGGGGTGGCGGGAGGGCAGAGGCCCAGTACTTC.